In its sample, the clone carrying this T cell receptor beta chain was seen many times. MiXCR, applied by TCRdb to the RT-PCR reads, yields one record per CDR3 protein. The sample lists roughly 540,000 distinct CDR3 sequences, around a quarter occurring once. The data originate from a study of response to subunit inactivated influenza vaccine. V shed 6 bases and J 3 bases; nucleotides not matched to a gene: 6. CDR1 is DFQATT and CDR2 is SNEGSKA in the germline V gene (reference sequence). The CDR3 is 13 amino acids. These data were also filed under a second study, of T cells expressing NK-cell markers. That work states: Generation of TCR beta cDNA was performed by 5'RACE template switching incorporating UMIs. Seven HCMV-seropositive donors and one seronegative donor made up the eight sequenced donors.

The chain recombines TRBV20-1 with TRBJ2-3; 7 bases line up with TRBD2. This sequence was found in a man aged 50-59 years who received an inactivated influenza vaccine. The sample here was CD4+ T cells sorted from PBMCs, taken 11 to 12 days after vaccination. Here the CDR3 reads CSAVSGKTDTQYF. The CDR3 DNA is TGCAGTGCGGTGAGCGGGAAAACAGATACGCAGTATTTT.